A selection of T cell receptor beta chains follows, all from one sample in a study of T cells in Graves' hyperthyroidism and ophthalmopathy. From the multiplex PCR reads, TCRdb called clonotypes with MiXCR, one entry per CDR3 protein. Of around 600,000 distinct CDR3 sequences in the sample, around 14% are singletons; the top ten hold 6.5% to 9%. Material: blood. Receptors originate from a woman in her late teens or twenties with Graves' ophthalmopathy. Each CDR3 is given with its conserved first and last residue. The D gene is left open where the match is weak. Size values are once, few and many counts, or a class for expanded clones, and some rows have none.

d_gene: .
abundance: .
v_gene: TRBV12-5
j_gene: TRBJ1-5
CDR3nt: TGTGCTAGTGGGCTTCAGGAGGATCAGCCCCAGCATTTT
CDR3aa: CASGLQEDQPQHF

d_gene: .
abundance: many
v_gene: TRBV11-2
j_gene: TRBJ1-1
CDR3nt: TGTGCCAGCAGCTTAGACTCGTTGGAGACTGAAGCTTTCTTT
CDR3aa: CASSLDSLETEAFF

d_gene: .
abundance: .
v_gene: TRBV7-9
j_gene: TRBJ2-5
CDR3nt: TGTGCCAGCAGCCCCAACGGACAGCTGGACCACTTC
CDR3aa: CASSPNGQLDHF

d_gene: TRBD1
abundance: many
v_gene: TRBV28
j_gene: TRBJ2-5
CDR3nt: TGTGCCAGCAGTTTCCCCGACGGGACAGGGACAGAGACCCAGTACTTC
CDR3aa: CASSFPDGTGTETQYF

d_gene: .
abundance: many
v_gene: TRBV27
j_gene: TRBJ2-1
CDR3nt: TGTGCCAGCAGTTTCTCCCCCCGGGCAGCATCCTACAATGAGCAGTTCTTC
CDR3aa: CASSFSPRAASYNEQFF

d_gene: .
abundance: many
v_gene: TRBV20-1
j_gene: TRBJ2-3
CDR3nt: TGCAGTGCTAGAGGGGCCGGGACTTCCAGTTTGGAGACAGATACGCAGTATTTT
CDR3aa: CSARGAGTSSLETDTQYF

d_gene: .
abundance: few
v_gene: TRBV20-1
j_gene: TRBJ1-2
CDR3nt: TGCAGTGCTAGAGATCTTCGGTTTGAGGGATTATCGGAAGGCTACACCTTC
CDR3aa: CSARDLRFEGLSEGYTF

d_gene: TRBD2
abundance: .
v_gene: TRBV20-1
j_gene: TRBJ2-5
CDR3nt: TGCAGTGCTAAAGAAACCAGGTGGGGCGGGAGAGGGGAGACCCAGTACTTC
CDR3aa: CSAKETRWGGRGETQYF

d_gene: TRBD2
abundance: .
v_gene: TRBV6-2/TRBV6-3
j_gene: TRBJ2-1
CDR3nt: TGTGCCAGCAGTTACCCTGGACTAGCGGAATACAATGAGCAGTTCTTC
CDR3aa: CASSYPGLAEYNEQFF

d_gene: TRBD1
abundance: many
v_gene: TRBV29-1
j_gene: TRBJ1-2
CDR3nt: TGCAGCGCAACAGGGGGCGCCTATGGCTACACCTTC
CDR3aa: CSATGGAYGYTF

d_gene: TRBD2
abundance: many
v_gene: TRBV3-1
j_gene: TRBJ2-1
CDR3nt: TGTGCCAGCAGCCAAGGCCATGGCGGGAGGTCGTACAATGAGCAGTTCTTC
CDR3aa: CASSQGHGGRSYNEQFF

d_gene: .
abundance: few
v_gene: TRBV7-6
j_gene: TRBJ2-7
CDR3nt: TGTGCCAGCAGCACGAAGGGGGGGGGGAATTCCTACGAGCAGTACTTC
CDR3aa: CASSTKGGGNSYEQYF

d_gene: .
abundance: many
v_gene: TRBV18
j_gene: TRBJ1-5
CDR3nt: TGTGCCAGCCCATCCCGGGGGGCCCTTTCGGATAGCAATCAGCCCCAGCATTTT
CDR3aa: CASPSRGALSDSNQPQHF

d_gene: TRBD2
abundance: few
v_gene: TRBV6-1
j_gene: TRBJ2-7
CDR3nt: TGTGCCAGCAGTCAGGGACTAGCGGGGGGTTGGCAGTACTTC
CDR3aa: CASSQGLAGGWQYF

d_gene: TRBD1
abundance: many
v_gene: TRBV11-1
j_gene: TRBJ2-7
CDR3nt: TGTGCCAGCAGCTTTCGGGGGACAGGGGCCGCCTACGAGCAGTACTTC
CDR3aa: CASSFRGTGAAYEQYF

d_gene: .
abundance: many
v_gene: TRBV19
j_gene: TRBJ2-5
CDR3nt: TGTGCCAGTAGTATATCCCGCTTAGAGACCCAGTACTTC
CDR3aa: CASSISRLETQYF

d_gene: .
abundance: many
v_gene: TRBV30
j_gene: TRBJ1-4
CDR3nt: TGTGCCTGGAGTGAGGACAGCGAAAAACTGTTTTTT
CDR3aa: CAWSEDSEKLFF

d_gene: TRBD2
abundance: .
v_gene: TRBV27
j_gene: TRBJ2-2
CDR3nt: TGTGCCAGCAGTTGGAGGGAGGGCACCGGGGAGCTGTTTTTT
CDR3aa: CASSWREGTGELFF

d_gene: .
abundance: many
v_gene: TRBV28
j_gene: TRBJ2-1
CDR3nt: TGTGCCAGCAACCCAGCCGGGGTCAGCTCCTACAATGAGCAGTTCTTC
CDR3aa: CASNPAGVSSYNEQFF

d_gene: .
abundance: few
v_gene: TRBV18
j_gene: TRBJ1-5
CDR3nt: TGTGCCAGCTCACCCGCCTGGGCGAGCAAGCCCCAGCATTTT
CDR3aa: CASSPAWASKPQHF

d_gene: .
abundance: few
v_gene: TRBV30
j_gene: TRBJ2-7
CDR3nt: TGTGCCTGGAGTGTAGGTGCGGTCTACGAGCAGTACTTC
CDR3aa: CAWSVGAVYEQYF

d_gene: TRBD2
abundance: many
v_gene: TRBV24-1
j_gene: TRBJ2-7
CDR3nt: TGTGCCACCAGTGTGCTAGCGGGAGGCTCCAGCTCCTACGAGCAGTACTTC
CDR3aa: CATSVLAGGSSSYEQYF

d_gene: TRBD1
abundance: .
v_gene: TRBV4-1
j_gene: TRBJ1-1
CDR3nt: TGCGCCAGCAGCCAAGTTAGACAGGGGAACACTGAAGCTTTCTTT
CDR3aa: CASSQVRQGNTEAFF

d_gene: .
abundance: many
v_gene: TRBV11-2
j_gene: TRBJ2-7
CDR3nt: TGTGCCAGCAGCTTAGAGGGAGCCGGGACAAACCCCTACGAGCAGTACTTC
CDR3aa: CASSLEGAGTNPYEQYF

d_gene: .
abundance: .
v_gene: TRBV7-2
j_gene: TRBJ1-3
CDR3nt: TGTGCCAGCAGCTCCAGCTCGCCGGTCGGGACGGGAAACACCATATATTTT
CDR3aa: CASSSSSPVGTGNTIYF

d_gene: .
abundance: many
v_gene: TRBV3-1
j_gene: TRBJ1-2
CDR3nt: TGTGCCAGCAGCCCTGACACGACCCCCCTCTATGGCTACACCTTC
CDR3aa: CASSPDTTPLYGYTF

d_gene: .
abundance: many
v_gene: TRBV7-9
j_gene: TRBJ2-1
CDR3nt: TGTGCCAGCAGCCCAGGGGAGTGGTACAATGAGCAGTTCTTC
CDR3aa: CASSPGEWYNEQFF

d_gene: TRBD1
abundance: many
v_gene: TRBV30
j_gene: TRBJ1-1
CDR3nt: TGTGCCTGGAGACATATCCGGGACAGGGGACCTGAAGCTTTCTTT
CDR3aa: CAWRHIRDRGPEAFF

d_gene: .
abundance: many
v_gene: TRBV20-1
j_gene: TRBJ2-2
CDR3nt: TGCAGTGCTCCCCCAGCGAACACCGGGGAGCTGTTTTTT
CDR3aa: CSAPPANTGELFF

d_gene: .
abundance: few
v_gene: TRBV7-9
j_gene: TRBJ1-4
CDR3nt: TGTGCCAGCAGCTTCGAAGGGTGGGCTGAAAAACTGTTTTTT
CDR3aa: CASSFEGWAEKLFF

d_gene: .
abundance: many
v_gene: TRBV18
j_gene: TRBJ2-7
CDR3nt: TGTGCCAGCTCGGGTGAATACGAGCAGTACTTC
CDR3aa: CASSGEYEQYF

d_gene: .
abundance: many
v_gene: TRBV18
j_gene: TRBJ1-2
CDR3nt: TGTGCCAGCTCACCATGGACCCTCTATGGCTACACCTTC
CDR3aa: CASSPWTLYGYTF

d_gene: .
abundance: many
v_gene: TRBV20-1
j_gene: TRBJ1-5
CDR3nt: TGCAGTGCTGCTACGGGGGCCCCGAGCAATCAGCCCCAGCATTTT
CDR3aa: CSAATGAPSNQPQHF

d_gene: .
abundance: few
v_gene: TRBV20-1
j_gene: TRBJ1-5
CDR3nt: TGCAGTGCTTCTGATCCTCAGGGAGGGGGCAATCAGCCCCAGCATTTT
CDR3aa: CSASDPQGGGNQPQHF

d_gene: TRBD1
abundance: .
v_gene: TRBV19
j_gene: TRBJ1-5
CDR3nt: TGTGCCAGTAGTATCGGGACAGGGGGAGGCAATCAGCCCCAGCATTTT
CDR3aa: CASSIGTGGGNQPQHF

d_gene: .
abundance: many
v_gene: TRBV27
j_gene: TRBJ2-5
CDR3nt: TGTGCCAGCAGTAAGTTCGTGGGACCGTTGCAAGAGACCCAGTACTTC
CDR3aa: CASSKFVGPLQETQYF

d_gene: .
abundance: many
v_gene: TRBV30
j_gene: TRBJ1-2
CDR3nt: TGTGCCTGGAGCCAAAGGCTACGGGGCTACACCTTC
CDR3aa: CAWSQRLRGYTF

d_gene: TRBD1
abundance: many
v_gene: TRBV5-1
j_gene: TRBJ1-1
CDR3nt: TGCGCCAGCAGCTTGGAATCCCCAAGGACAGGGAGGGTTGGAACTGAAGCTTTCTTT
CDR3aa: CASSLESPRTGRVGTEAFF

d_gene: .
abundance: many
v_gene: TRBV30
j_gene: TRBJ1-6
CDR3nt: TGTGCCTGGAGCGTTTATCAGATCACCCTCCACTTT
CDR3aa: CAWSVYQITLHF

d_gene: .
abundance: many
v_gene: TRBV28
j_gene: TRBJ2-7
CDR3nt: TGTGCCAGCAGTTCAGGGGGGACCATCTCCTACGAGCAGTACTTC
CDR3aa: CASSSGGTISYEQYF

d_gene: .
abundance: many
v_gene: TRBV27
j_gene: TRBJ1-2
CDR3nt: TGTGCCAGCAGTTTATGGGGGCCTCTTGGCGGCTACACCTTC
CDR3aa: CASSLWGPLGGYTF

d_gene: .
abundance: many
v_gene: TRBV12-3/TRBV12-4
j_gene: TRBJ1-5
CDR3nt: TGTGCCAGCAGTTTCCAAACCAATAGCAATCAGCCCCAGCATTTT
CDR3aa: CASSFQTNSNQPQHF

d_gene: .
abundance: few
v_gene: TRBV6-2/TRBV6-3
j_gene: TRBJ2-6
CDR3nt: TGTGCCAGCAGTCAGGGGTCTTACTCCTCTGGGGCCAACGTCCTGACTTTC
CDR3aa: CASSQGSYSSGANVLTF

d_gene: TRBD2
abundance: many
v_gene: TRBV7-2
j_gene: TRBJ2-5
CDR3nt: TGTGCCAGCAGCTTAGGCCAGGGAGCGGGGAGAGAGACCCAGTACTTC
CDR3aa: CASSLGQGAGRETQYF

d_gene: TRBD1
abundance: many
v_gene: TRBV28
j_gene: TRBJ1-4
CDR3nt: TGTGCCAGCAGCTCGGGACAGGGGGGTGAAAAACTGTTTTTT
CDR3aa: CASSSGQGGEKLFF

d_gene: .
abundance: many
v_gene: TRBV20-1
j_gene: TRBJ2-1
CDR3nt: TGCAGTGCTAGCGCACCGGGATGGACAAGAGTTAGAGCTGCCGACAATGAGCAGTTCTTC
CDR3aa: CSASAPGWTRVRAADNEQFF